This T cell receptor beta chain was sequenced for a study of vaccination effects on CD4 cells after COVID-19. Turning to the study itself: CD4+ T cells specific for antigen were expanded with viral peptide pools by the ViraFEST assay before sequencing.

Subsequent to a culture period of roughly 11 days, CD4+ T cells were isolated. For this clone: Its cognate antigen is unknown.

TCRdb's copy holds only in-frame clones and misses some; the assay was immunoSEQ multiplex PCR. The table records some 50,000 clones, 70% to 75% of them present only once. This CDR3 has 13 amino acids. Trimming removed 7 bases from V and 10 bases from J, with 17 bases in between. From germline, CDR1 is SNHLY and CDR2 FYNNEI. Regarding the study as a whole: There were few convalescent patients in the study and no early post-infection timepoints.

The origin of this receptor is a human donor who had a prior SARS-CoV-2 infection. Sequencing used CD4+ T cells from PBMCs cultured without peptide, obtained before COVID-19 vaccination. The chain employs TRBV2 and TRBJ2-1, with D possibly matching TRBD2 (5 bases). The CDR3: CASTLSRGKEQFF. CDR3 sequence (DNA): TGTGCCAGCACCCTCTCAAGAGGGAAAGAGCAGTTCTTC. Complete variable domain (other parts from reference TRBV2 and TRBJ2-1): EPEVTQTPSHQVTQMGQEVILRCVPISNHLYFYWYRQILGQKVEFLVSFYNNEISEKSEIFDDQFSVERPDGSNFTLKIRSTKLEDSAMYFCASTLSRGKEQFFGPGTRLTVL.